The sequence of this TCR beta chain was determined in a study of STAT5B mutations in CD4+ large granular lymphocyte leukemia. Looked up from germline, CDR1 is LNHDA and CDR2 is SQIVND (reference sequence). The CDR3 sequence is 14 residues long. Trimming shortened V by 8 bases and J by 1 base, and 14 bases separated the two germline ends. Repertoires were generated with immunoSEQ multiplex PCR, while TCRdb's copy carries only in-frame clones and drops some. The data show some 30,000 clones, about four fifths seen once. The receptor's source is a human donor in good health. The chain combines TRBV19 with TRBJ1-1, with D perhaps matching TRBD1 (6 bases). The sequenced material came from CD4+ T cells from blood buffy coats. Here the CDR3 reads CASQRRTANTEAFF. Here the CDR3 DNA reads TGTGCCAGTCAGAGGAGGACAGCGAACACTGAAGCTTTCTTT.